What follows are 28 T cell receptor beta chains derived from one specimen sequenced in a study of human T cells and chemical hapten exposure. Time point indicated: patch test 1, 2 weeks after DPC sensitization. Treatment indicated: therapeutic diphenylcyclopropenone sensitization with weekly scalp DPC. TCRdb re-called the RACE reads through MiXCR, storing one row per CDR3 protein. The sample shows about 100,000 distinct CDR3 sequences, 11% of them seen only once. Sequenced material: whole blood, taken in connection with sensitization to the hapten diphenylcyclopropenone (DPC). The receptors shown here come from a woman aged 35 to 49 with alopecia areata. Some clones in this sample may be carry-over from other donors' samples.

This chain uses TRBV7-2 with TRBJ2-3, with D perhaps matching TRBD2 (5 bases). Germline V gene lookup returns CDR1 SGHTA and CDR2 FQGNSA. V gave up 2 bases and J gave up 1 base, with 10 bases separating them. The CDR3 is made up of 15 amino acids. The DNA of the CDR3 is TGTGCCAGCAGCTTACCGGGGTTAGGCACAGATACGCAGTATTTT. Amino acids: CASSLPGLGTDTQYF.

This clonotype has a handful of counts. DNA for the CDR3: TGTGCCAGCAGCCCCCGACGGGCGGGGGATGGGGAGCAGTACTTC. It encodes CASSPRRAGDGEQYF. The V and J genes are TRBV11-2 and TRBJ2-7; TRBD2 matches 7 bases. Germline V gene data show CDR1 as SGHAT and CDR2 as FQNNGV. This CDR3 comprises 15 residues. J was trimmed by 7 bases and V by 5 bases; bases with no gene match: 14.

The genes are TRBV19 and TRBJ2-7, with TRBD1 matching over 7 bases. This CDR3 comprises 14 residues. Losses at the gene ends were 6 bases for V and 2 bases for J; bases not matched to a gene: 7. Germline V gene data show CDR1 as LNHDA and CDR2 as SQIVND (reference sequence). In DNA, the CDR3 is TGTGCCAGTAGCCCCAGGGGGAGAACCTACGAGCAGTACTTC. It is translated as CASSPRGRTYEQYF. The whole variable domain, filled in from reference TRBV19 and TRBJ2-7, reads DGGITQSPKYLFRKEGQNVTLSCEQNLNHDAMYWYRQDPGQGLRLIYYSQIVNDFQKGDIAEGYSVSREKKESFPLTVTSAQKNPTAFYLCASSPRGRTYEQYFGPGTRLTVT.

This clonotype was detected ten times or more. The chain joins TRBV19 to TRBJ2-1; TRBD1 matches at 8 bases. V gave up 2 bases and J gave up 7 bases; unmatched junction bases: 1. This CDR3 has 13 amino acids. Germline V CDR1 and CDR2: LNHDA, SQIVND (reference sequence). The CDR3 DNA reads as TGTGCCAGTAGTATACAGGGGGCGAATGAGCAGTTCTTC. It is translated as CASSIQGANEQFF.

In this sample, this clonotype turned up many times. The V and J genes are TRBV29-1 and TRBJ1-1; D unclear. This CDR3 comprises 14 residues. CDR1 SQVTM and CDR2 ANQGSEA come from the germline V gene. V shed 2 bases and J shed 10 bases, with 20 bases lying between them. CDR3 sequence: CSVESPGSPRRAFF. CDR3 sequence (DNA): TGCAGCGTTGAAAGCCCTGGCAGCCCGAGGAGAGCTTTCTTT.

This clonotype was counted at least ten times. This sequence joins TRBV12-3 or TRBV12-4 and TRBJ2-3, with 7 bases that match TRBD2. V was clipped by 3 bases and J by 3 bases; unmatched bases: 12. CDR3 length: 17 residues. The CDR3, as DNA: TGTGCCAGCAGTTTCCCAGGAGGGAGCGGGAAGACAGATACGCAGTATTTT. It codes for CASSFPGGSGKTDTQYF.

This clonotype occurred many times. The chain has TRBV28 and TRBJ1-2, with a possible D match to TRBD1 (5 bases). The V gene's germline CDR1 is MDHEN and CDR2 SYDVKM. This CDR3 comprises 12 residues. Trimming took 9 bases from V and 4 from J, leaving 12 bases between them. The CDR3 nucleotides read TGTGCCAGTAGGGGCAGCCTCTATGGCTACACCTTC. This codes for CASRGSLYGYTF.

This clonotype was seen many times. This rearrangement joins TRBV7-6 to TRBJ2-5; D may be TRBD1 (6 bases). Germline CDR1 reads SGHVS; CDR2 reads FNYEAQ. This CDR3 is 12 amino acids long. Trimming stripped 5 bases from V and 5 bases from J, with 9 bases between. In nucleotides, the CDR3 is TGTGCCAGCAGCAGTAGGGGGGAGACCCAGTACTTC. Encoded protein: CASSSRGETQYF.

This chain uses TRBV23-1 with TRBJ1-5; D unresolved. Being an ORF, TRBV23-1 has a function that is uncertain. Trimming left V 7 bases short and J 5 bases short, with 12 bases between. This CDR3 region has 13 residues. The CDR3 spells CASMPRWDQPQHF. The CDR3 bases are TGCGCCAGCATGCCCCGGTGGGATCAGCCCCAGCATTTT.

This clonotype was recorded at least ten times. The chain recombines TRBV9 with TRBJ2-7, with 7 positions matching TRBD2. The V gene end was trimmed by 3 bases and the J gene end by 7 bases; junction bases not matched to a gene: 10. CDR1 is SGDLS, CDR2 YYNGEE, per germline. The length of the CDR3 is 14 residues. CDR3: CASSEAGPPGEQYF. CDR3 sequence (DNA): TGTGCCAGCAGCGAAGCGGGACCCCCGGGGGAGCAGTACTTC.

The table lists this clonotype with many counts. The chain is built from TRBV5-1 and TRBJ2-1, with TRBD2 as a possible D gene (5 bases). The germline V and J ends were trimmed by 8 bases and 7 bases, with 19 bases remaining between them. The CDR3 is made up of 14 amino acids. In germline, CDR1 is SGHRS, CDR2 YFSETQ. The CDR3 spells CASTPGEGRNEQFF. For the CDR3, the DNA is TGCGCCAGTACACCAGGTGAGGGTAGGAATGAGCAGTTCTTC.

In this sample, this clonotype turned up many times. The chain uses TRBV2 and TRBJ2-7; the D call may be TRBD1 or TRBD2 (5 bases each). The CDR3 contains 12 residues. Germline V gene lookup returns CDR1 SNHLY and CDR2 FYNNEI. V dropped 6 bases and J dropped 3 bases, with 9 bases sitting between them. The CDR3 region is CASRGDSYEQYF. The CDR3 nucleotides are TGTGCCAGCAGGGGAGACAGCTACGAGCAGTACTTC. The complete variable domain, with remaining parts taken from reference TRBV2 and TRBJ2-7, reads EPEVTQTPSHQVTQMGQEVILRCVPISNHLYFYWYRQILGQKVEFLVSFYNNEISEKSEIFDDQFSVERPDGSNFTLKIRSTKLEDSAMYFCASRGDSYEQYFGPGTRLTVT.

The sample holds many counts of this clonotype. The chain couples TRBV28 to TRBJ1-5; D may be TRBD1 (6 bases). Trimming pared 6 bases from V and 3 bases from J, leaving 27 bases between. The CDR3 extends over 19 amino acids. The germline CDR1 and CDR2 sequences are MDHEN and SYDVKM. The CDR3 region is CASSHDRSRTRGNNQPQHF. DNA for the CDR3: TGTGCCAGCAGCCATGATCGGTCCAGGACAAGGGGGAACAATCAGCCCCAGCATTTT.

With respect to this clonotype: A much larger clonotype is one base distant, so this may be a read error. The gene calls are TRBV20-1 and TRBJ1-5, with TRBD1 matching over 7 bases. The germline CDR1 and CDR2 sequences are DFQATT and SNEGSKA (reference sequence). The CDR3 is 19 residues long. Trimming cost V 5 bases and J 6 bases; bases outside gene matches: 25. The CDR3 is CSAVSRASGGHDVRQPQHF. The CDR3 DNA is TGCAGTGCTGTGTCCCGGGCCTCAGGGGGGCACGATGTGCGTCAGCCCCAGCATTTT.

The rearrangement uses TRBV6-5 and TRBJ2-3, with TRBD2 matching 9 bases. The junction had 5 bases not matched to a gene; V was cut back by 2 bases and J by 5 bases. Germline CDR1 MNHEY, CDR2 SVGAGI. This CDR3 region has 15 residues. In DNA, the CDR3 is TGTGCCAGCAGTTACCGGCTAGCGGGGAGAGATACGCAGTATTTT. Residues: CASSYRLAGRDTQYF.

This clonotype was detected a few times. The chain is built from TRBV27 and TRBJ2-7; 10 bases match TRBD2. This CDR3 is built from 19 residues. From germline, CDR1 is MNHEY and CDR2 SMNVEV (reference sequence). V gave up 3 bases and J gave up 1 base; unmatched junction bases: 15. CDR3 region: CASSFGTSGMNGPSYEQYF. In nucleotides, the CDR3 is TGTGCCAGCAGTTTCGGTACTAGCGGGATGAACGGGCCTTCCTACGAGCAGTACTTC.

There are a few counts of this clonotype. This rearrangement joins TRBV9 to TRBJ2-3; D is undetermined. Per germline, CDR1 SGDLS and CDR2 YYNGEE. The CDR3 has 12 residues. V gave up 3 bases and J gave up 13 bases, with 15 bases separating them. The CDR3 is CASSATGPPKYF. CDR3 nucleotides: TGTGCCAGCAGCGCCACCGGGCCCCCCAAGTATTTT.

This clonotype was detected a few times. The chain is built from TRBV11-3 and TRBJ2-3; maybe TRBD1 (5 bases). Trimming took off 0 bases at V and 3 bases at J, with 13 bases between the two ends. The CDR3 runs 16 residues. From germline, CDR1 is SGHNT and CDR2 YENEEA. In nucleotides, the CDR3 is TGTGCCAGCAGCTTAGAGGGGCAAGGTGGAACAGATACGCAGTATTTT. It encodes CASSLEGQGGTDTQYF.

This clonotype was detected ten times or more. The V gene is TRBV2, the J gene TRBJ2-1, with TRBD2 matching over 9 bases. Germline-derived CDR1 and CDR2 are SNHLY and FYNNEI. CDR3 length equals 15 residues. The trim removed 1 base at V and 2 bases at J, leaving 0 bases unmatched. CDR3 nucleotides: TGTGCCAGCAGTGAAGAGCGGGGGGCCTACAATGAGCAGTTCTTC. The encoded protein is CASSEERGAYNEQFF. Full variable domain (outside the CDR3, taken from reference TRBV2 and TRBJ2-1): EPEVTQTPSHQVTQMGQEVILRCVPISNHLYFYWYRQILGQKVEFLVSFYNNEISEKSEIFDDQFSVERPDGSNFTLKIRSTKLEDSAMYFCASSEERGAYNEQFFGPGTRLTVL.

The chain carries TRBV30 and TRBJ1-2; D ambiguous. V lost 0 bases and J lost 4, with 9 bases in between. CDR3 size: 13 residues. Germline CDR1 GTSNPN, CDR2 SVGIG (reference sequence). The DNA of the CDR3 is TGTGCCTGGAGTGTATGGTCAGTCTATGGCTACACCTTC. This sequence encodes CAWSVWSVYGYTF.

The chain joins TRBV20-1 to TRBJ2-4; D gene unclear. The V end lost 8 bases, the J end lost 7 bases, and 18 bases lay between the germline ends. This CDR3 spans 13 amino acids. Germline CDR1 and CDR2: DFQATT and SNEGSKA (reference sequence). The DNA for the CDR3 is TGCAGTTCGACCGGGTCACCCGGCAACATTCAGTACTTC. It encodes CSSTGSPGNIQYF.

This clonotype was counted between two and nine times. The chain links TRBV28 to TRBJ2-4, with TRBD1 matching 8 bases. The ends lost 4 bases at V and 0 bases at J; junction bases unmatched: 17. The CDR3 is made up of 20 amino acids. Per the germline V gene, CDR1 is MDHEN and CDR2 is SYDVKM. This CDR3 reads CASSSPWGRGRVLAKNIQYF. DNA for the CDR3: TGTGCCAGCAGTTCCCCCTGGGGCAGGGGGCGAGTCCTAGCCAAAAACATTCAGTACTTC.

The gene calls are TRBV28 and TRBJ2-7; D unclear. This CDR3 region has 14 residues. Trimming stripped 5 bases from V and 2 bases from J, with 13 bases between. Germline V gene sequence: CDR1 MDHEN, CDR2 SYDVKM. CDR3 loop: CASSLTGPTYEQYF. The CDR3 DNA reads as TGTGCCAGCAGTCTCACCGGCCCGACCTACGAGCAGTACTTC.

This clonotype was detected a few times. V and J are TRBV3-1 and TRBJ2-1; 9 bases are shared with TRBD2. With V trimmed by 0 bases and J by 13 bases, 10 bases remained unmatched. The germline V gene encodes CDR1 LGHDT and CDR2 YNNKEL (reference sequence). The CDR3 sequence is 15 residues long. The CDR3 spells CASSQDISGGHPQFF. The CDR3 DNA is TGTGCCAGCAGCCAAGATATAAGCGGGGGGCATCCTCAGTTCTTC.

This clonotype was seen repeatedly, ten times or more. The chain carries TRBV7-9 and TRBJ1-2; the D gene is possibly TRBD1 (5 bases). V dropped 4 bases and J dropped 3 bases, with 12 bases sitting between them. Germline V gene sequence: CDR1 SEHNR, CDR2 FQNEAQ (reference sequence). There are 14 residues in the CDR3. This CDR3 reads CASSSTGLDYGYTF. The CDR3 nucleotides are TGTGCCAGCAGCTCAACGGGACTGGACTATGGCTACACCTTC. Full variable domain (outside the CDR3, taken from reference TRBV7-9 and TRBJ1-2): DTGVSQNPRHKITKRGQNVTFRCDPISEHNRLYWYRQTLGQGPEFLTYFQNEAQLEKSRLLSDRFSAERPKGSFSTLEIQRTEQGDSAMYLCASSSTGLDYGYTFGSGTRLTVV.

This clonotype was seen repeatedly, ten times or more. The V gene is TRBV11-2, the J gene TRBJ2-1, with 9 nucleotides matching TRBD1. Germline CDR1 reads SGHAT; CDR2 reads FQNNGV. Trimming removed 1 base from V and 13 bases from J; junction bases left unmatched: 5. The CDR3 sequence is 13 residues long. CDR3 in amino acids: CASSLGAGQGQFF. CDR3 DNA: TGTGCCAGCAGCTTAGGCGCGGGACAGGGCCAGTTCTTC.

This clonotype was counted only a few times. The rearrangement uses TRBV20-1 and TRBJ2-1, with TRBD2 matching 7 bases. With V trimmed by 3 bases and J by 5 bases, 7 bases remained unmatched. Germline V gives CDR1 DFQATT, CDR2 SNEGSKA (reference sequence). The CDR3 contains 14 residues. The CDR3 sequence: CSASAASGNNEQFF. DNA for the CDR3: TGCAGTGCTAGTGCGGCTAGCGGTAACAATGAGCAGTTCTTC.

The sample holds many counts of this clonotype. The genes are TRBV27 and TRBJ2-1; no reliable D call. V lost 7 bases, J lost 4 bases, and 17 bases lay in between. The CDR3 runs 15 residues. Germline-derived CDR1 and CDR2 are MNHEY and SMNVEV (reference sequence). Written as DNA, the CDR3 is TGTGCCAGCACCCCCGGACGTGCCCTTTACAATGAGCAGTTCTTC. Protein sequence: CASTPGRALYNEQFF.